This T cell receptor beta chain was recovered during a study of T cell repertoires in cytomegalovirus infection. Background on the study: CMV epitopes in the study were HLA-C-restricted (recently identified) and HLA-B-restricted (well studied).

The germline CDR1 and CDR2 sequences are SGHDN and FVKESK. The CDR3 is 13 amino acids. Trimming removed 4 bases at V and 7 bases at J, with 11 bases between. Each CDR3 protein gets one entry after TCRdb re-called the reads with MiXCR. Altogether a few hundred thousand distinct CDR3 sequences are present, just under 40% being singletons, with the ten largest covering 48%. This clonotype occurred a few times. What it binds is not known. The TCR sequence derives from a human donor in good health (CMV status not recorded). Some clones in this sample may be carry-over from other donors' samples. This specimen consisted of cultured PBMCs, obtained from culture after CMV antigen stimulation. This rearrangement joins TRBV14 to TRBJ1-5, with D hard to call. The CDR3 DNA follows: TGTGCCAGCAGCCGGTCCCTTGGACAGCCCCAGCATTTT. The encoded protein is CASSRSLGQPQHF.